These 17 T cell receptor beta chains came from one sample sequenced in a study of monozygotic twins with inflammatory bowel disease. TCRdb processed the 5' RACE reads again and assigns one entry to each CDR3 protein, with no DNA. In all, the sample yields roughly 140,000 distinct CDR3 sequences. Specimen: blood. The receptor set was obtained from a human donor with ulcerative colitis or Crohn's disease, or a healthy co-twin of an affected twin (not recorded which).

The CDR3 sequence is CASKNSGGYEQYF. This chain joins TRBV7-2 and TRBJ2-7; TCRdb names TRBD2, which stays unverified in the absence of DNA. Looked up from germline, CDR1 is SGHTA and CDR2 is FQGNSA. The CDR3 is made up of 13 amino acids.

The chain couples TRBV6-2 or TRBV6-3 to TRBJ1-5. The germline V gene encodes CDR1 MNHEY and CDR2 SVGEGT. This CDR3 has 14 residues. The CDR3 spells CASSWGPENQPQHF.

The chain couples TRBV20-1 to TRBJ2-1. CDR3 length: 11 residues. Germline CDR1 reads DFQATT; CDR2 reads SNEGSKA (reference sequence). This CDR3 is CSAQRGNEQFF.

This sequence joins TRBV7-2 and TRBJ2-7; as DNA is missing, the TRBD2 call by TCRdb cannot be tested. Germline CDR1 is SGHTA and CDR2 is FQGNSA. The CDR3 loop spans 15 amino acids. CDR3 in amino acids: CASSKGGTSAREQYF.

CDR3 amino acids: CAWRRGGGPFNYGYTF. V usage is TRBV30 and J usage is TRBJ1-2. The CDR3 runs to 16 residues. CDR1 is GTSNPN and CDR2 is SVGIG in the germline V gene (reference sequence).

This chain uses TRBV15 with TRBJ2-7. This CDR3 spans 13 amino acids. The germline CDR1 and CDR2 sequences are LNHNV and YYDKDF (reference sequence). The CDR3 sequence is CATSRGITYEQYF.

The J gene is TRBJ2-7, the V gene TRBV20-1; TCRdb's assignment of TRBD2 cannot be checked, as there is no DNA. Looked up from germline, CDR1 is DFQATT and CDR2 is SNEGSKA (reference sequence). CDR3 length: 18 residues. The CDR3 protein is CSAKTEMKTSGGFYEQYF.

This rearrangement joins TRBV20-1 to TRBJ1-5; TCRdb returns TRBD1, unconfirmable since there is no DNA. CDR1 DFQATT and CDR2 SNEGSKA come from the germline V gene (reference sequence). There are 12 residues in the CDR3. Here the CDR3 reads CSASGGNQPQHF.

The chain employs TRBV24-1 and TRBJ2-3; TCRdb's D gene call, TRBD2, goes unchecked for lack of DNA. CDR1 and CDR2 (germline): KGHDR, SFDVKD. The CDR3 has 13 amino acids. This CDR3 reads CATRASGTDTQYF.

This sequence joins TRBV6-5 and TRBJ1-1; lacking DNA, the TRBD1 call made by TCRdb goes unchecked. CDR1 and CDR2 from the germline V gene are MNHEY and SVGAGI. This CDR3 is built from 15 residues. CDR3 loop: CASSYQGQTNTEAFF.

The V call is TRBV5-1, the J call TRBJ2-5; TCRdb indicates TRBD1, and absent DNA this call remains unverified. From germline, CDR1 is SGHRS and CDR2 YFSETQ. The CDR3 spans 16 residues. CDR3 sequence: CASSLAGQGIQETQYF.

The chain couples TRBV7-2 to TRBJ2-7; TCRdb's D call, TRBD1, is unchecked because there is no DNA. Germline V gene lookup returns CDR1 SGHTA and CDR2 FQGNSA. The CDR3 covers 16 residues. The CDR3 region is CASSSPGQGMPYEQYF.

V and J are TRBV4-2 and TRBJ1-1; TCRdb reports TRBD1, a call that lacks DNA to check it against. CDR1 is LGHNA and CDR2 is YNFKEQ in the germline V gene. CDR3 length: 16 amino acids. The CDR3 protein is CASSQEGGSQDTEAFF.

The chain carries TRBV20-1 and TRBJ2-3. This CDR3 spans 11 amino acids. CDR1 and CDR2 (germline): DFQATT, SNEGSKA (reference sequence). CDR3 protein: CSASHGDTQYF.

This chain uses TRBV7-2 with TRBJ1-6. Germline V gene data show CDR1 as SGHTA and CDR2 as FQGNSA. The CDR3 is 14 residues long. This CDR3 reads CASSLVGVNSPLHF. Looking up the rest from reference TRBV7-2 and TRBJ1-6 gives the full variable domain: GAGVSQSPSNKVTEKGKDVELRCDPISGHTALYWYRQSLGQGLEFLIYFQGNSAPDKSGLPSDRFSAERTGGSVSTLTIQRTQQEDSAVYLCASSLVGVNSPLHFGNGTRLTVT.

V gene TRBV20-1 combines with J gene TRBJ1-5; the TCRdb D gene call, TRBD1, has no DNA to confirm it. Germline-derived CDR1 and CDR2 are DFQATT and SNEGSKA (reference sequence). The CDR3 runs 21 residues. The CDR3 sequence is CSARSPRDKFARTSSNQPQHF.

This sequence joins TRBV11-2 and TRBJ1-6. This CDR3 comprises 14 residues. From germline, CDR1 is SGHAT and CDR2 FQNNGV. This CDR3 reads CASSLGRENSPLHF.